Described below is a single TCR beta chain sequence and its context. The antigen is undetermined. The data stem from a study of cytomegalovirus exposure and HLA in healthy donors. Findings of the study overall: Association of around 17,000 TCR beta sequences with HLA alleles was found at 0.05 false discovery rate in a later analysis.

The PCR was carried out with 60 Vbeta primers and 13 Jbeta primers. Clones were sequenced by immunoSEQ multiplex PCR, and TCRdb holds only the in-frame ones, with some missing. The profile shows about 180,000 clones, over 75% of them singletons. This clonotype was obtained from a woman aged 45-65 years in good health and CMV-seronegative. What was sequenced was PBMCs.

CDR3 coding DNA: TGTGCCAGCAGTGAACGGGGAGGGGCCCAGTACTTC. Translating gives CASSERGGAQYF. The V and J genes are TRBV2 and TRBJ2-5, with 7 bases aligning to TRBD2. This CDR3 region has 12 residues. Unmatched junction bases numbered 3, after V lost 2 bases and J lost 9 bases. Looked up from germline, CDR1 is SNHLY and CDR2 is FYNNEI.